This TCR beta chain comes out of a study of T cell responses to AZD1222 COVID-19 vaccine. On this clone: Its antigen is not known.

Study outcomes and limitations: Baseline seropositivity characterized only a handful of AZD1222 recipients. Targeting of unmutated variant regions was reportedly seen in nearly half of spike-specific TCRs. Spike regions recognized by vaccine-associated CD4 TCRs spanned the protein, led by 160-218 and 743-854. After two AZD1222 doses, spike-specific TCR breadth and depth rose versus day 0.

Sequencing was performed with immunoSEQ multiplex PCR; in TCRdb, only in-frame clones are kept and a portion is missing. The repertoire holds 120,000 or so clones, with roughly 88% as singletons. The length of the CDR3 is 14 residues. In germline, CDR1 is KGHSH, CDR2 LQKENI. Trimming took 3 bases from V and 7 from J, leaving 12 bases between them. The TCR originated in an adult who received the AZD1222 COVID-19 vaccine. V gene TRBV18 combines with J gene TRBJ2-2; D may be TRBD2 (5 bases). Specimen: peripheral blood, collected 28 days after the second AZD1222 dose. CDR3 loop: CASSPPGEIGELFF. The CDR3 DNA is TGTGCCAGCTCACCCCCCGGGGAAATCGGGGAGCTGTTTTTT.